This T cell receptor (beta chain) was recovered during a study of cytomegalovirus exposure and HLA in healthy donors. V lost 5 bases to trimming and J lost 3 bases, with 17 bases between them. This CDR3 is 16 amino acids long. CDR1 and CDR2 (germline): SGHTA, FQGNSA. In the PCR, 60 Vbeta and 13 Jbeta primers were used. In the authors' workflow: Around 12 million of tens of millions of unique TCR beta chains were shared, per a later count. Sequencing was performed with immunoSEQ multiplex PCR; in TCRdb, only in-frame clones are kept and a portion is missing. The DNA was the basis for D and trimming; V, J and clone size are from that table. The top ten clones hold around 3% of a sample with some 170,000 clones, 65% to 85% of them seen once.

The sequence was obtained from a woman between 50 and 59 years old in good health and CMV-seropositive. The chain is built from TRBV7-2 and TRBJ1-5; no firm D call. Sequencing was carried out using PBMCs. The CDR3: CASSPDAGGTNQPQHF. The CDR3 DNA reads as TGTGCCAGCAGCCCTGATGCGGGCGGCACCAATCAGCCCCAGCATTTT.